Listed here are 14 T cell receptor beta chains from one sample, sequenced in a study of shared clonotypes between healthy human individuals. Method: immunoSEQ multiplex PCR; TCRdb's copy keeps in-frame clones and lacks some. Of about half a million clones listed, 70% to 80% are singletons. Sequenced material: PBMCs. The source of these receptors is a woman in her 40s in good health. Some clones in this sample may be carry-over from other donors' samples.

This clone was recorded once. The rearrangement joins TRBV2 to TRBJ2-2; D gene ambiguous. V was clipped by 4 bases and J by 3 bases, with 9 bases between them. Germline V gene data show CDR1 as SNHLY and CDR2 as FYNNEI. The CDR3 contains 14 residues. The CDR3 sequence is CASSGVMYTGELFF. The CDR3 DNA is TGTGCCAGCAGTGGGGTAATGTACACCGGGGAGCTGTTTTTT.

Regarding this clone: Other DNA sequences within the sample encode an identical CDR3. The V gene is TRBV30, the J gene TRBJ1-2; the D is unclear. V lost 4 bases and J 2 bases, leaving 5 bases between the germline ends. The CDR3 loop spans 11 amino acids. Germline-derived CDR1 and CDR2 are GTSNPN and SVGIG (reference sequence). CDR3 sequence reads: CAWTGNYGYTF. DNA of the CDR3: TGTGCCTGGACCGGGAACTATGGCTACACCTTC.

As regards this clone: A far larger clone is only one base removed, so a read error is likely. The chain carries TRBV7-9 and TRBJ2-4; D call uncertain. Germline CDR1 is SEHNR and CDR2 is FQNEAQ (reference sequence). The V end was cut by 4 bases, the J end by 11 bases, with 18 bases between. The CDR3 sequence is 14 residues long. The CDR3 sequence: CASSSRTGDSVQYF. DNA for the CDR3: TGTGCCAGCAGCTCAAGGACCGGTGACTCGGTTCAGTACTTC. Full variable domain (remainder filled in from reference TRBV7-9 and TRBJ2-4): DTGVSQNPRHKITKRGQNVTFRCDPISEHNRLYWYRQTLGQGPEFLTYFQNEAQLEKSRLLSDRFSAERPKGSFSTLEIQRTEQGDSAMYLCASSSRTGDSVQYFGAGTRLSVL.

The chain couples TRBV7-2 to TRBJ1-4; no clear D gene. V gave up 3 bases and J gave up 4 bases, with 6 bases separating them. The CDR3 loop spans 13 amino acids. Per germline, CDR1 SGHTA and CDR2 FQGNSA. CDR3 region: CASSFLGNEKLFF. The CDR3 DNA reads TGTGCCAGCAGCTTTTTGGGTAATGAAAAACTGTTTTTT. Based on the CDR3 plus reference TRBV7-2 and TRBJ1-4, the full variable domain is GAGVSQSPSNKVTEKGKDVELRCDPISGHTALYWYRQSLGQGLEFLIYFQGNSAPDKSGLPSDRFSAERTGGSVSTLTIQRTQQEDSAVYLCASSFLGNEKLFFGSGTQLSVL.

This chain connects TRBV5-1 to TRBJ2-1; 7 nucleotides line up with TRBD2. The CDR3 contains 15 residues. Germline V gene sequence: CDR1 SGHRS, CDR2 YFSETQ. J gave up 6 bases and V 0 bases, and 6 bases lay outside the gene matches. The CDR3 region has the DNA TGCGCCAGCAGCTTGGCTGGGGACTATTCCAATGAGCAGTTCTTC. It encodes CASSLAGDYSNEQFF.

The chain uses TRBV10-2 and TRBJ2-1; a weak D match, TRBD2 (6 bases). Trimming left V 2 bases short and J 0 bases short, with 8 bases between. The CDR3 extends over 15 amino acids. Germline values: CDR1 WSHSY, CDR2 SAAADI. The CDR3 sequence is CASSERGFSYNEQFF. In nucleotides, the CDR3 is TGCGCCAGCAGTGAGCGGGGGTTCTCCTACAATGAGCAGTTCTTC.

This chain joins TRBV2 and TRBJ2-1; TRBD2 agrees at 10 bases. Germline loops: CDR1 SNHLY, CDR2 FYNNEI. V lost 5 bases and J lost 2; bases outside the gene matches: 9. This CDR3 is built from 17 residues. The CDR3 spells CASSPSWTSGTYNEQFF. For the CDR3, the DNA is TGTGCCAGCAGTCCCTCCTGGACTAGCGGCACCTACAATGAGCAGTTCTTC.

This chain joins TRBV7-3 and TRBJ2-1; D possibly corresponds to TRBD2 (5 bases). Trimming removed 3 bases at V and 2 bases at J, with 14 bases between. CDR3 length: 16 residues. Germline V gene lookup returns CDR1 SGHTA and CDR2 FQGTGA. The CDR3 DNA reads as TGTGCCAGCAGCTTGTACGGCGGGCGACCCTACAATGAGCAGTTCTTC. It encodes CASSLYGGRPYNEQFF.

This clone was recorded at least ten times. V is TRBV7-9 and J is TRBJ2-1; tentatively, D is TRBD2 (6 bases). The V gene lost 5 bases and the J gene lost 0 bases, with 11 bases spanning the gap. The CDR3 length is 15 residues. CDR1 SEHNR and CDR2 FQNEAQ come from the germline V gene (reference sequence). CDR3 in DNA: TGTGCCAGCAGCCCAGGGACTTTCTCCTACAATGAGCAGTTCTTC. Translation gives CASSPGTFSYNEQFF.

As concerns this clone: Within the sample, other DNA sequences also encode this same CDR3. V gene TRBV5-1 combines with J gene TRBJ1-4, with 12 bases identical to TRBD1. The CDR3 has 14 residues. With V trimmed by 4 bases and J by 8 bases, 3 bases remained unmatched. The germline V gene has CDR1 SGHRS and CDR2 YFSETQ. The CDR3 region has the DNA TGCGCCAGCAGCGGCGGGACAGGGGGCGAAAAACTGTTTTTT. Translating it yields CASSGGTGGEKLFF. Variable domain in full (rest from reference TRBV5-1 and TRBJ1-4): KAGVTQTPRYLIKTRGQQVTLSCSPISGHRSVSWYQQTPGQGLQFLFEYFSETQRNKGNFPGRFSGRQFSNSRSEMNVSTLELGDSALYLCASSGGTGGEKLFFGSGTQLSVL.

This clone was counted ten times or more. The rearrangement uses TRBV6-4 and TRBJ2-3; 9 nucleotides line up with TRBD2. Trimming cost V 0 bases and J 5 bases; bases outside gene matches: 3. CDR3 length: 15 residues. Germline V gene data show CDR1 as MRHNA and CDR2 as SNTAGT. Here the CDR3 reads CASSDSLAGVDTQYF. CDR3 DNA sequence: TGTGCCAGCAGTGACTCCTTAGCGGGAGTAGATACGCAGTATTTT.

The rearrangement links TRBV7-8 to TRBJ1-1, with D unclear. Between the trimmed V and J ends, which lost 1 base and 4 bases, there was a span of 7 bases. Germline lookup yields CDR1 SGHVS and CDR2 FQNEAQ. This CDR3 comprises 13 residues. CDR3 DNA: TGTGCCAGCAGCTTAGGAGGGCTCACTGAAGCTTTCTTT. It encodes CASSLGGLTEAFF.

The chain couples TRBV7-2 to TRBJ2-1; a weak D match, TRBD2 (5 bases). CDR1 and CDR2 (germline): SGHTA, FQGNSA. The ends were cut back, 8 bases at V and 6 bases at J, with 17 bases in the middle. The CDR3 consists of 14 residues. CDR3 amino acids: CASSRDLATNEQFF. The CDR3 region has the DNA TGTGCCAGCTCCCGGGATCTAGCCACCAATGAGCAGTTCTTC.

The chain recombines TRBV7-9 with TRBJ2-2; 14 bases map to TRBD2. CDR1 and CDR2 (germline): SEHNR, FQNEAQ (reference sequence). J was trimmed by 4 bases and V by 5 bases; bases with no gene match: 6. The CDR3 loop spans 17 amino acids. The CDR3 region is CASSDPGLAGATGELFF. The CDR3 nucleotides are TGTGCCAGCAGCGATCCGGGACTAGCGGGAGCCACCGGGGAGCTGTTTTTT.